What follows are 12 T cell receptor beta chains derived from one specimen sequenced in a study of graft-versus-host responses after intestinal transplantation (dated by TCRdb to 2020 to 2022). Library construction relied on the immunoSEQ multiplex PCR assay. The table comes from immuneACCESS by way of TCRdb, which keeps in-frame sequences with V and J called. Part of the clones is missing from these tables; in studies checked, under half for an unresolved V gene and the rest for unknown reasons. The sample table lists about 29,000 clones, approximately 90% of them with a count of one. The ten largest account for roughly 10% of the sample. The source material was PBMCs, sampled about 450 days after intestinal transplantation. These receptors were taken from a human patient who received an intestinal transplant, so some T cells may come from the graft donor.

As to this clone: Other nucleotide sequences from this sample produce the same CDR3. The genes are TRBV5-1 and TRBJ2-2; no clear D. In germline, CDR1 is SGHRS, CDR2 YFSETQ. The CDR3 extends over 14 amino acids. V shed 0 bases and J shed 6 bases, with 9 bases lying between them. CDR3 in DNA: TGCGCCAGCAGCTTGGGGGGTGCGTCCGGGGAGCTGTTTTTT. Protein sequence: CASSLGGASGELFF. Supplemented by reference TRBV5-1 and TRBJ2-2, the full variable domain reads KAGVTQTPRYLIKTRGQQVTLSCSPISGHRSVSWYQQTPGQGLQFLFEYFSETQRNKGNFPGRFSGRQFSNSRSEMNVSTLELGDSALYLCASSLGGASGELFFGEGSRLTVL.

The chain links TRBV27 to TRBJ1-2; D might be TRBD1 (6 bases). CDR1 and CDR2 (germline): MNHEY, SMNVEV (reference sequence). The CDR3 extends over 16 amino acids. Trimming stripped 5 bases from V and 0 bases from J, with 16 bases between. CDR3 sequence: CASSPVWRGSNYGYTF. The CDR3 coding sequence is TGTGCCAGCAGTCCCGTGTGGAGGGGGTCTAACTATGGCTACACCTTC.

This clone has more than one count but fewer than ten. This chain connects TRBV6-5 to TRBJ1-1; D uncertain. CDR3 length equals 15 residues. Trimming shortened V by 0 bases and J by 1 base, and 9 bases separated the two germline ends. CDR1 and CDR2 (germline): MNHEY, SVGAGI. DNA for the CDR3: TGTGCCAGCAGTTACTCTCGGGAGACGAACACTGAAGCTTTCTTT. It is translated as CASSYSRETNTEAFF.

V gene TRBV6-5 combines with J gene TRBJ1-1; D is possibly TRBD1 (5 bases). Germline CDR1 is MNHEY and CDR2 is SVGAGI. This CDR3 is 14 amino acids long. V lost 2 bases and J lost 7, with 14 bases in between. Written as DNA, the CDR3 is TGTGCCAGCAGTTACCCTGGGGACGGCCATGAAGCTTTCTTT. Residues: CASSYPGDGHEAFF.

The gene calls are TRBV6-5 and TRBJ1-1, with D perhaps TRBD1 (6 bases). CDR1 and CDR2 (germline): MNHEY, SVGAGI. The CDR3 spans 13 residues. V gave up 8 bases and J gave up 1 base, with 11 bases separating them. The CDR3 loop is CASAAGANTEAFF. CDR3 bases: TGTGCCAGCGCCGCGGGGGCGAACACTGAAGCTTTCTTT.

This clone has a single count. The gene calls are TRBV7-3 and TRBJ2-2, with D possibly matching TRBD1 (5 bases). V gave up 1 base and J gave up 5 bases, with 5 bases separating them. Germline V gene lookup returns CDR1 SGHTA and CDR2 FQGTGA. This CDR3 comprises 13 residues. Here the CDR3 reads CASSLKGTGELFF. As DNA, the CDR3 is TGTGCCAGCAGCTTAAAGGGGACCGGGGAGCTGTTTTTT.

This chain links TRBV11-2 with TRBJ2-7; D is uncertain. Germline CDR1 reads SGHAT; CDR2 reads FQNNGV. V was shortened by 2 bases and J by 3 bases, with 11 bases between the two germline ends. This CDR3 is 14 amino acids long. In DNA, the CDR3 is TGTGCCAGCAGCTTATGGGCACGGATCTACGAGCAGTACTTC. Its protein is CASSLWARIYEQYF.

The chain uses TRBV19 and TRBJ2-7; 7 bases match TRBD1. The CDR3 spans 13 residues. From germline, CDR1 is LNHDA and CDR2 SQIVND (reference sequence). The V segment lost 10 bases and the J segment 0 bases; nucleotides outside the gene matches: 6. The CDR3 region is CATRGDSSYEQYF. Here the CDR3 DNA reads TGTGCCACTAGAGGGGACAGCTCCTACGAGCAGTACTTC. Full variable domain (remainder filled in from reference TRBV19 and TRBJ2-7): DGGITQSPKYLFRKEGQNVTLSCEQNLNHDAMYWYRQDPGQGLRLIYYSQIVNDFQKGDIAEGYSVSREKKESFPLTVTSAQKNPTAFYLCATRGDSSYEQYFGPGTRLTVT.

This clone was found once. V is TRBV10-3 and J is TRBJ1-1; no reliable D call. CDR1 and CDR2 from the germline V gene are ENHRY and SYGVKD. The CDR3 spans 15 residues. The V end was cut by 3 bases, the J end by 1 base, with 12 bases between. CDR3 DNA: TGTGCCATCAGTGAATTTCCGGGAGGGAACACTGAAGCTTTCTTT. It translates to CAISEFPGGNTEAFF.

The chain recombines TRBV18 with TRBJ2-5; TRBD1 might be the D (6 bases). Germline lookup yields CDR1 KGHSH and CDR2 LQKENI. The CDR3 is 13 residues long. V was cut by 4 bases and J by 3 bases, with 9 bases left in between. The CDR3, as DNA: TGTGCCAGCTCACGGGGGCTGGAAGAGACCCAGTACTTC. It yields the protein CASSRGLEETQYF.

The chain uses TRBV11-3 and TRBJ2-2; maybe TRBD2 (5 bases). V gave up 6 bases and J gave up 6 bases, with 14 bases separating them. Germline V gives CDR1 SGHNT, CDR2 YENEEA. There are 14 residues in the CDR3. The CDR3 nucleotides read TGTGCCAGCAGTTCCTCGGGGTACGCCGGGGAGCTGTTTTTT. Translation gives CASSSSGYAGELFF.

The chain couples TRBV7-9 to TRBJ1-1; no clear D gene. Germline CDR1 is SEHNR and CDR2 is FQNEAQ (reference sequence). V was trimmed by 4 bases and J by 0 bases, leaving 9 bases between them. CDR3 length: 14 amino acids. CDR3 DNA: TGTGCCAGCAGCTCCGTAGGGATGAACACTGAAGCTTTCTTT. Amino acids: CASSSVGMNTEAFF.